Listed below are T cell receptor beta chains from one sample, sequenced in a study of graft-versus-host responses after intestinal transplantation. The assay was immunoSEQ multiplex PCR, and TCRdb's table has in-frame clones only and misses some. Of some 110,000 clones in the sample, 90% were seen once. No antigen has been assigned to these receptors. The starting material was unstimulated CD4+ T cells sorted from spleen or lymph node cells, obtained before intestinal transplant. The receptors come from a human donor who received an intestinal transplant. Both conserved end residues are part of each CDR3. D genes are given only for firm matches. Only some rows state a clone size, as once, few, many or a class for expanded clones.

J gene: TRBJ2-7; clone size: once; D gene: TRBD1; V gene: TRBV18; CDR3 DNA: TGTGCCAGCTCACTCGCACAGGGGCCCTCCTACGAGCAGTACTTC; CDR3 protein: CASSLAQGPSYEQYF
J gene: TRBJ2-2; clone size: NA; D gene: NA; V gene: TRBV5-4; CDR3 DNA: TGTGCCAGCAGCTTACGCTCAGCGAACACCGGGGAGCTGTTTTTT; CDR3 protein: CASSLRSANTGELFF
J gene: TRBJ2-7; clone size: NA; D gene: NA; V gene: TRBV2; CDR3 DNA: TGTGCCAGCACAGCGGGCTTCTACGAGCAGTACTTC; CDR3 protein: CASTAGFYEQYF
J gene: TRBJ1-2; clone size: NA; D gene: TRBD1; V gene: TRBV19; CDR3 DNA: TGTGCCAGTAGCCCTGGACAGGGGTATGGCTACACCTTC; CDR3 protein: CASSPGQGYGYTF
J gene: TRBJ2-1; clone size: NA; D gene: TRBD2; V gene: TRBV5-6; CDR3 DNA: TGTGCCAGCAGCTTGTGGGGGAGGGCCTACAATGAGCAGTTCTTC; CDR3 protein: CASSLWGRAYNEQFF
J gene: TRBJ2-5; clone size: NA; D gene: TRBD1; V gene: TRBV5-1; CDR3 DNA: TGCGCCAGCAGCTTGGGCGCGATGGGGACAGCTCAAGAGACCCAGTACTTC; CDR3 protein: CASSLGAMGTAQETQYF
J gene: TRBJ1-2; clone size: NA; D gene: NA; V gene: TRBV7-2; CDR3 DNA: TGTGCCAGCAGTATTGACAGAAACTATGGCTACACCTTC; CDR3 protein: CASSIDRNYGYTF
J gene: TRBJ1-2; clone size: NA; D gene: NA; V gene: TRBV30; CDR3 DNA: TGTGCCTGGAGTGTAGACAGAGGCGACTATGGCTACACCTTC; CDR3 protein: CAWSVDRGDYGYTF
J gene: TRBJ2-7; clone size: once; D gene: NA; V gene: TRBV6-6; CDR3 DNA: TGTGCCAGCAGTTACCGGGACACCTACGAGCAGTACTTC; CDR3 protein: CASSYRDTYEQYF
J gene: TRBJ2-3; clone size: once; D gene: TRBD1; V gene: TRBV6-5; CDR3 DNA: TGTGCCAGCAGACAGGGGACAGATACGCAGTATTTT; CDR3 protein: CASRQGTDTQYF
J gene: TRBJ2-1; clone size: NA; D gene: NA; V gene: TRBV12-2; CDR3 DNA: TGTGCAAGTCGCTTAGTGGTAGCGGGAGAGAATGAGCAGTTCTTC; CDR3 protein: CASRLVVAGENEQFF
J gene: TRBJ1-3; clone size: NA; D gene: NA; V gene: TRBV6-1; CDR3 DNA: TGTGCCAGCAGTGTGAGGGGGGGCCCTGGAAACACCATATATTTT; CDR3 protein: CASSVRGGPGNTIYF
J gene: TRBJ1-2; clone size: NA; D gene: NA; V gene: TRBV6-1; CDR3 DNA: TGTGCCAGCAGGGCACAGAGAGCTAACTATGGCTACACCTTC; CDR3 protein: CASRAQRANYGYTF
J gene: TRBJ2-7; clone size: once; D gene: NA; V gene: TRBV29-1; CDR3 DNA: TGCAGCGTTGGGGCGGGGTCCCACGAGCAGTACTTC; CDR3 protein: CSVGAGSHEQYF
J gene: TRBJ2-1; clone size: NA; D gene: TRBD1; V gene: TRBV18; CDR3 DNA: TGTGCCAGCTCACCAGTACTACTTCAGGGGACAGACAATGAGCAGTTCTTC; CDR3 protein: CASSPVLLQGTDNEQFF
J gene: TRBJ2-3; clone size: NA; D gene: TRBD2; V gene: TRBV29-1; CDR3 DNA: TGCAGCGTCGCGGGGGCTAGCGGGTTCACAGATACGCAGTATTTT; CDR3 protein: CSVAGASGFTDTQYF
J gene: TRBJ2-1; clone size: NA; D gene: NA; V gene: TRBV5-1; CDR3 DNA: TGCGCCAGCAGCTTCGGGGACTCGAACAATGAGCAGTTCTTC; CDR3 protein: CASSFGDSNNEQFF
J gene: TRBJ2-2; clone size: NA; D gene: TRBD2; V gene: TRBV4-2; CDR3 DNA: TGTGCCAGCAGCCAAGAAGGGACTAGCGGGAGGCCGAACACCGGGGAGCTGTTTTTT; CDR3 protein: CASSQEGTSGRPNTGELFF
J gene: TRBJ2-7; clone size: NA; D gene: TRBD2; V gene: TRBV29-1; CDR3 DNA: TGCAGCGCCGCGGCTAGCGGGGGAGTCTACGAGCAGTACTTC; CDR3 protein: CSAAASGGVYEQYF
J gene: TRBJ2-6; clone size: NA; D gene: NA; V gene: TRBV2; CDR3 DNA: TGTGCCAGCAGCCCGGGCCTCGGGGTCTCGGGGGCCAACGTCCTGACTTTC; CDR3 protein: CASSPGLGVSGANVLTF
J gene: TRBJ1-2; clone size: NA; D gene: NA; V gene: TRBV5-1; CDR3 DNA: TGCGCCAGCAGTCCAGCAGGGGATGGCTACACCTTC; CDR3 protein: CASSPAGDGYTF
J gene: TRBJ2-3; clone size: NA; D gene: TRBD1; V gene: TRBV5-6; CDR3 DNA: TGTGCCAGCAGGCCCTCGGACAGGCGAATCACAGATACGCAGTATTTT; CDR3 protein: CASRPSDRRITDTQYF
J gene: TRBJ2-1; clone size: NA; D gene: NA; V gene: TRBV28; CDR3 DNA: TGTGCCAGCAGCTTGGACAACTACAATGAGCAGTTCTTC; CDR3 protein: CASSLDNYNEQFF
J gene: TRBJ2-7; clone size: NA; D gene: TRBD1; V gene: TRBV14; CDR3 DNA: TGTGCCAGCAGCCCAGACAGGGGGCCCGTCAGCTTC; CDR3 protein: CASSPDRGPVSF
J gene: TRBJ2-7; clone size: NA; D gene: TRBD2; V gene: TRBV7-9; CDR3 DNA: TGTGCCAGCAGTAACGCGGGGGGGGGTGAGCAGTACTTC; CDR3 protein: CASSNAGGGEQYF
J gene: TRBJ1-4; clone size: NA; D gene: NA; V gene: TRBV5-6; CDR3 DNA: TGTGCCAGCACCTCGGGGGTGGTTAATGAAAAACTGTTTTTT; CDR3 protein: CASTSGVVNEKLFF
J gene: TRBJ2-4; clone size: NA; D gene: TRBD2; V gene: TRBV9; CDR3 DNA: TGTGCCAGCGCCCCCCACCCGGGGGGGCTAGGCATTCAGTACTTC; CDR3 protein: CASAPHPGGLGIQYF
J gene: TRBJ2-5; clone size: NA; D gene: NA; V gene: TRBV7-3; CDR3 DNA: TGTGCCAGCAGCTTGGCTAGCCAAGAGACCCAGTACTTC; CDR3 protein: CASSLASQETQYF
J gene: TRBJ2-7; clone size: NA; D gene: NA; V gene: TRBV6-5; CDR3 DNA: TGTGCCAGCAGTTACTCAAGGACAACCTACGAGCAGTACTTC; CDR3 protein: CASSYSRTTYEQYF
J gene: TRBJ2-2; clone size: once; D gene: TRBD1; V gene: TRBV27; CDR3 DNA: TGTGCCAGCAGCAATCCGGGACAGGGCCGGACCGGGGAGCTGTTTTTT; CDR3 protein: CASSNPGQGRTGELFF
J gene: TRBJ2-5; clone size: NA; D gene: TRBD2; V gene: TRBV7-7; CDR3 DNA: TGTGCCAGCAGCTTTGCGGGGGGGGGAGAGACCCAGTACTTC; CDR3 protein: CASSFAGGGETQYF
J gene: TRBJ1-2; clone size: once; D gene: NA; V gene: TRBV28; CDR3 DNA: TGTGCCAGCAGCGCCGGGTCCCCCGGATCCTATGGCTACACCTTC; CDR3 protein: CASSAGSPGSYGYTF
J gene: TRBJ2-3; clone size: NA; D gene: TRBD2; V gene: TRBV28; CDR3 DNA: TGTGCCAGCAGTCCCCCTAGATTAGCGGGAGGGGGGGCAGATACGCAGTATTTT; CDR3 protein: CASSPPRLAGGGADTQYF
J gene: TRBJ2-3; clone size: NA; D gene: NA; V gene: TRBV9; CDR3 DNA: TGTGCCAGCAGCGTAGCGAGCACAGATACGCAGTATTTT; CDR3 protein: CASSVASTDTQYF
J gene: TRBJ2-7; clone size: NA; D gene: NA; V gene: TRBV6-1; CDR3 DNA: TGTGCCAGCAGTGGAGGGATGAGCGAGCAGTACTTC; CDR3 protein: CASSGGMSEQYF
J gene: TRBJ2-1; clone size: NA; D gene: NA; V gene: TRBV5-1; CDR3 DNA: TGCGCCACCACGGTGGGAGGGGGCTACAATGAGCAGTTCTTC; CDR3 protein: CATTVGGGYNEQFF
J gene: TRBJ2-3; clone size: once; D gene: NA; V gene: TRBV10-2; CDR3 DNA: TGCGCCAGCAGCGTCGGGAGTAGAGATACGCAGTATTTT; CDR3 protein: CASSVGSRDTQYF
J gene: TRBJ2-2; clone size: NA; D gene: NA; V gene: TRBV7-9; CDR3 DNA: TGTGCCAGCAGCTTACCGTTGAACACCGGGGAGCTGTTTTTT; CDR3 protein: CASSLPLNTGELFF
J gene: TRBJ2-2; clone size: NA; D gene: NA; V gene: TRBV6-5; CDR3 DNA: TGTGCCAGCAGTTACTCGACAGGCAAAATAACCGGGGAGCTGTTTTTT; CDR3 protein: CASSYSTGKITGELFF
J gene: TRBJ1-1; clone size: few; D gene: NA; V gene: TRBV2; CDR3 DNA: TGTGCCAGCAGGGACAAGGGGGAATTAGAAGCTTTCTTT; CDR3 protein: CASRDKGELEAFF
J gene: TRBJ1-5; clone size: few; D gene: NA; V gene: TRBV27; CDR3 DNA: TGTGCCAGCAGTTTATTTTCAGATCAGCCCCAGCATTTT; CDR3 protein: CASSLFSDQPQHF
J gene: TRBJ1-2; clone size: NA; D gene: NA; V gene: TRBV6-6; CDR3 DNA: TGTGCCAGCAGTCCACAGGGCACCTATGGCTACACCTTC; CDR3 protein: CASSPQGTYGYTF
J gene: TRBJ1-4; clone size: NA; D gene: NA; V gene: TRBV11-2; CDR3 DNA: TGTGCCAGCAGCTTAGATGGGGCGTATAATGAAAAACTGTTTTTT; CDR3 protein: CASSLDGAYNEKLFF
J gene: TRBJ2-3; clone size: NA; D gene: NA; V gene: TRBV6-1; CDR3 DNA: TGTGCCAGCAGTGTCCTGGTAGGCGGAGATACGCAGTATTTT; CDR3 protein: CASSVLVGGDTQYF
J gene: TRBJ2-5; clone size: NA; D gene: TRBD1; V gene: TRBV28; CDR3 DNA: TGTGCCAGCAGTTTATATCGGGCAGGGGGAGAGACCCAGTACTTC; CDR3 protein: CASSLYRAGGETQYF
J gene: TRBJ2-3; clone size: NA; D gene: NA; V gene: TRBV18; CDR3 DNA: TGTGCCAGCTCACCACCGGTTAGCAACACAGATACGCAGTATTTT; CDR3 protein: CASSPPVSNTDTQYF
J gene: TRBJ2-1; clone size: once; D gene: TRBD2; V gene: TRBV7-8; CDR3 DNA: TGTGCCAGCAGCTTAGTTTTTCACCCAAGCGGGGGGTACTACAATGAGCAGTTCTTC; CDR3 protein: CASSLVFHPSGGYYNEQFF
J gene: TRBJ2-1; clone size: NA; D gene: NA; V gene: TRBV5-4; CDR3 DNA: TGTGCCAGCGGCCTTAGGGGGGGAGGGGGCTACAATGAGCAGTTCTTC; CDR3 protein: CASGLRGGGGYNEQFF
J gene: TRBJ2-5; clone size: NA; D gene: NA; V gene: TRBV4-2; CDR3 DNA: TGTGCCAGCAGCCACGACAGCGGCGGGAAGTCCAAAGAGACCCAGTACTTC; CDR3 protein: CASSHDSGGKSKETQYF
J gene: TRBJ2-1; clone size: NA; D gene: TRBD2; V gene: TRBV7-2; CDR3 DNA: TGTGCCAGCAGCCATCGAGCGGGGGTCGGTTCCAATGAGCAGTTCTTC; CDR3 protein: CASSHRAGVGSNEQFF
J gene: TRBJ1-1; clone size: NA; D gene: TRBD1; V gene: TRBV29-1; CDR3 DNA: TGCAGCGTTGAAGGCGTACAGGGGGCGAAGCCCCCGAACACTGAAGCTTTCTTT; CDR3 protein: CSVEGVQGAKPPNTEAFF
J gene: TRBJ2-2; clone size: NA; D gene: NA; V gene: TRBV5-1; CDR3 DNA: TGCGCCAGCCGTTCCTCCTTTAGCGGGAACACCGGGGAGCTGTTTTTT; CDR3 protein: CASRSSFSGNTGELFF
J gene: TRBJ2-1; clone size: few; D gene: NA; V gene: TRBV30; CDR3 DNA: TGTGCCTGGAGTGCATCTAACGAGCAGTTCTTC; CDR3 protein: CAWSASNEQFF
J gene: TRBJ1-5; clone size: NA; D gene: NA; V gene: TRBV6-1; CDR3 DNA: TGTGCCAGCAGTGACTTCCGAGATCAGCCCCAGCATTTT; CDR3 protein: CASSDFRDQPQHF
J gene: TRBJ1-3; clone size: NA; D gene: NA; V gene: TRBV7-6; CDR3 DNA: TGTGCCAGCAGCCTCGGGGGTGCTGGAAACACCATATATTTT; CDR3 protein: CASSLGGAGNTIYF
J gene: TRBJ2-1; clone size: few; D gene: TRBD2; V gene: TRBV5-4; CDR3 DNA: TGTGCCAGCGGAGATACTAGCGGGGGCGCCTACAATGAGCAGTTCTTC; CDR3 protein: CASGDTSGGAYNEQFF
J gene: TRBJ1-1; clone size: NA; D gene: NA; V gene: TRBV6-1; CDR3 DNA: TGTGCCAGCAGTGATCAGGGGAACACTGAAGCTTTCTTT; CDR3 protein: CASSDQGNTEAFF
J gene: TRBJ1-3; clone size: NA; D gene: NA; V gene: TRBV2; CDR3 DNA: TGTGCCACCAGTCTCCCCGGGGGGGGCTCTGGAAACACCATATATTTT; CDR3 protein: CATSLPGGGSGNTIYF
J gene: TRBJ1-1; clone size: NA; D gene: NA; V gene: TRBV5-1; CDR3 DNA: TGCGCCAGCAGCGCGGGTTCTCGGAACACTGAAGCTTTCTTT; CDR3 protein: CASSAGSRNTEAFF